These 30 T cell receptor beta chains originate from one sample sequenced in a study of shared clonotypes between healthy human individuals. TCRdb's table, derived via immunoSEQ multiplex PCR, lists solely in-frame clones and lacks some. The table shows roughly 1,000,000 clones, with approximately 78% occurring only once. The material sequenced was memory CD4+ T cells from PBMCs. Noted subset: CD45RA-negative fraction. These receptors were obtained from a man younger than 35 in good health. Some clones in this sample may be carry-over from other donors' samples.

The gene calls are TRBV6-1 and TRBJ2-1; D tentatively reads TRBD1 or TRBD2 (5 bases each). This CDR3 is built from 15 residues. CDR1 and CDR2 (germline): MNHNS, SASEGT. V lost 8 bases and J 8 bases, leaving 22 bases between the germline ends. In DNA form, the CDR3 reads TGTGCCAGCGCTCCGGCCCGGGGCCCATGGCATGAGCAGTTCTTC. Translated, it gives CASAPARGPWHEQFF.

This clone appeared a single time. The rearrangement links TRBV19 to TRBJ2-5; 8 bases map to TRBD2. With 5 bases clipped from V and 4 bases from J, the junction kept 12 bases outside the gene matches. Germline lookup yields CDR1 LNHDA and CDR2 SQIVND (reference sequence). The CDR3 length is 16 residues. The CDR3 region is CASSPLAGPSRETQYF. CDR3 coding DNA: TGTGCCAGTAGTCCTCTAGCGGGCCCGTCCCGAGAGACCCAGTACTTC.

The CDR3 DNA follows: TGCGCCAGCAGCTTGGGTAGGGTCGAGACCCAGTACTTC. It specifies CASSLGRVETQYF. The chain couples TRBV5-1 to TRBJ2-5; D unclear. V dropped 0 bases and J dropped 5 bases, with 8 bases sitting between them. The germline gives CDR1 SGHRS, CDR2 YFSETQ. The CDR3 is made up of 13 amino acids.

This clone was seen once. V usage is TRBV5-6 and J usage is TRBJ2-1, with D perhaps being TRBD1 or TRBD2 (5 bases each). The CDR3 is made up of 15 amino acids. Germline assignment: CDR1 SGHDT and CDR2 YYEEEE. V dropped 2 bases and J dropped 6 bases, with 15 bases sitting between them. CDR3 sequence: CASSFRGVKGNEQFF. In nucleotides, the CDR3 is TGTGCCAGCAGCTTCAGAGGGGTCAAGGGCAATGAGCAGTTCTTC.

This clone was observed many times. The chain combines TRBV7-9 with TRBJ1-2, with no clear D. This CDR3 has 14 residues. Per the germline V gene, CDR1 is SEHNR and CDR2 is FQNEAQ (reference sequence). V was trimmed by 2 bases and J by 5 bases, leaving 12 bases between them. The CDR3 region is CASSLYSALYGYTF. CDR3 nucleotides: TGTGCCAGCAGCTTATATTCAGCTCTTTATGGCTACACCTTC.

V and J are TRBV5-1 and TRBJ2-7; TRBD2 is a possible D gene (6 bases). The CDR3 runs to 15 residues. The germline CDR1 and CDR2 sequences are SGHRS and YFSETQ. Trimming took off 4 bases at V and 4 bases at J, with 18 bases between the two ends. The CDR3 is CASSVLAQLGYEQYF. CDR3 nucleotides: TGCGCCAGCAGCGTACTAGCACAACTGGGGTACGAGCAGTACTTC.

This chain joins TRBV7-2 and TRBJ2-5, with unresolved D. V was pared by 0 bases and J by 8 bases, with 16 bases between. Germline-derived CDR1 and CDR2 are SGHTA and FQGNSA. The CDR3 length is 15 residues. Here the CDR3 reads CASSLAPRGSETQYF. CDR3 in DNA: TGTGCCAGCAGCTTAGCCCCCCGCGGATCTGAAACCCAGTACTTC.

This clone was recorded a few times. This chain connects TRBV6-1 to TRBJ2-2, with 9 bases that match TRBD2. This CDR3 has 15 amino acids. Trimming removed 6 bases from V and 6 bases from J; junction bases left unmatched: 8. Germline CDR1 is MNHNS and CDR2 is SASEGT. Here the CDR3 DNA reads TGTGCCAGCAGAGTTAGCGGGAGCGGGGCCGGGGAGCTGTTTTTT. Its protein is CASRVSGSGAGELFF.

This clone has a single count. CDR3: CASSYHLTGGDEQYF. CDR3 bases: TGTGCCAGCAGTTACCATCTCACGGGGGGGGACGAGCAGTACTTC. V usage is TRBV6-7 and J usage is TRBJ2-7; TRBD2 aligns across 8 bases. TRBV6-7 is classed as an ORF, of uncertain function. With 2 bases clipped from V and 5 bases from J, the junction kept 8 bases outside the gene matches. This CDR3 has 15 residues.

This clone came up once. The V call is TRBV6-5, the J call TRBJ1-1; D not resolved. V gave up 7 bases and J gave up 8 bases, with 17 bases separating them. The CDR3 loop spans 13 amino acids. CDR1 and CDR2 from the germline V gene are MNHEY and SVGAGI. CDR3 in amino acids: CASMDGLAREAFF. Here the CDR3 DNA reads TGTGCCAGCATGGACGGTCTGGCCCGGGAAGCTTTCTTT.

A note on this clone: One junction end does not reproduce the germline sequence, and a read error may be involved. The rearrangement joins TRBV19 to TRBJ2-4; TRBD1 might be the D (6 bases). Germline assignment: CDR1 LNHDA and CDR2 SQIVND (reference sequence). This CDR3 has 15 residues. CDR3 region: CASNGQGLAKNIQYF. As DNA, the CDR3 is TGTGCGAGTAACGGGCAGGGGCTAGCCAAAAACATTCAGTACTTC.

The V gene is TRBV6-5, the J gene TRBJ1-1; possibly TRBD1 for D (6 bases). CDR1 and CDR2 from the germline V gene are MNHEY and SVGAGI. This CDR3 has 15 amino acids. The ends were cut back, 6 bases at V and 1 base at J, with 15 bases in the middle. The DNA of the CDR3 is TGTGCCAGCAGCCCAATGGGGGCCCCGAACACTGAAGCTTTCTTT. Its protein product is CASSPMGAPNTEAFF.

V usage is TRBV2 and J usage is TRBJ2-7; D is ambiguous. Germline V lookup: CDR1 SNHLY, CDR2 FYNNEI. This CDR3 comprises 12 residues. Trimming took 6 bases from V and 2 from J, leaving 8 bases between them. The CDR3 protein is CASRTLTYEQYF. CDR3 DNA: TGTGCCAGCAGGACTTTAACCTACGAGCAGTACTTC.

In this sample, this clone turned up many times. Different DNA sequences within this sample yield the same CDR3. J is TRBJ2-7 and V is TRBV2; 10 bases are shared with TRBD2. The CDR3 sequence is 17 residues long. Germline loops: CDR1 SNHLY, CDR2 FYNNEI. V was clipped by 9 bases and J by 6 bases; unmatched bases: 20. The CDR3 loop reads CASTPFRPGTSAPEQYF. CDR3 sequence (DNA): TGTGCCAGTACCCCTTTTAGACCCGGGACTAGCGCCCCCGAGCAGTACTTC.

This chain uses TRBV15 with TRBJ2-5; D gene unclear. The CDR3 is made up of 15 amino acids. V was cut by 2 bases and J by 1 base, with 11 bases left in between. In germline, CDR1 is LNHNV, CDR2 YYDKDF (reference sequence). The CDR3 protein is CATSRSGNSQETQYF. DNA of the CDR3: TGTGCCACCAGCAGATCTGGAAACAGCCAAGAGACCCAGTACTTC.

The CDR3 here is CASSTVKNTEAFF. CDR3 nucleotide sequence: TGTGCCAGCAGTACTGTTAAAAACACTGAAGCTTTCTTT. V usage is TRBV5-4 and J usage is TRBJ1-1, with no clear D. Germline CDR1 is SGHNT and CDR2 is YYREEE (reference sequence). The CDR3 has 13 amino acids. Trimming stripped 5 bases from V and 2 bases from J, with 10 bases between.

DNA for the CDR3: TGCGCCACCGGCCCTGGCACCTCGGGCTATGGCTACACCTTC. Its translation is CATGPGTSGYGYTF. V gene TRBV5-1 combines with J gene TRBJ1-2; no definite D call. Trimming pared 9 bases from V and 4 bases from J, leaving 19 bases between. The CDR3 contains 14 residues. Germline CDR1 SGHRS, CDR2 YFSETQ.

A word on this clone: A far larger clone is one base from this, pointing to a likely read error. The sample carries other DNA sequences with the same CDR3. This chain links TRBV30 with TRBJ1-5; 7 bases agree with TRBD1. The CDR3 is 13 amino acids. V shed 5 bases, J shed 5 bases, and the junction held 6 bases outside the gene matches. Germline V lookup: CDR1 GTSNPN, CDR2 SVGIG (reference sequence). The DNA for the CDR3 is TGTGCCTGGTCTACAGGGGCCGATCAGCCCCAGCATTTT. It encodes CAWSTGADQPQHF. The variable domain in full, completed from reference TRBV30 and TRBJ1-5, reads SQTIHQWPATLVQPVGSPLSLECTVEGTSNPNLYWYRQAAGRGLQLLFYSVGIGQISSEVPQNLSASRPQDRQFILSSKKLLLSDSGFYLCAWSTGADQPQHFGDGTRLSIL.

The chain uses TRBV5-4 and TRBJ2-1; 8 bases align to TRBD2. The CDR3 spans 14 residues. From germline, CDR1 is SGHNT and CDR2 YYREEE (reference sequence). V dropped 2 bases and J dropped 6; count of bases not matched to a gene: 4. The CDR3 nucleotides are TGTGCCAGCAGCTTCCCCGGGACTAGCAATGAGCAGTTCTTC. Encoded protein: CASSFPGTSNEQFF.

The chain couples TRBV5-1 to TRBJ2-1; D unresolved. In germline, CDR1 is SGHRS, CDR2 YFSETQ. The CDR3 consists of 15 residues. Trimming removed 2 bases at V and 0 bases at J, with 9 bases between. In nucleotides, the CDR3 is TGCGCCAGCAGCTTTGAGGTCCCCTCCTACAATGAGCAGTTCTTC. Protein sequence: CASSFEVPSYNEQFF.

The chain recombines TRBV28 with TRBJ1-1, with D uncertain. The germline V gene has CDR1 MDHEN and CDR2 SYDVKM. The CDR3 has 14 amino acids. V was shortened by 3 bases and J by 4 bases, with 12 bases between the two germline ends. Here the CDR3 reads CASSLGRVGTEAFF. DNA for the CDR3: TGTGCCAGCAGTTTGGGGAGGGTAGGCACTGAAGCTTTCTTT.

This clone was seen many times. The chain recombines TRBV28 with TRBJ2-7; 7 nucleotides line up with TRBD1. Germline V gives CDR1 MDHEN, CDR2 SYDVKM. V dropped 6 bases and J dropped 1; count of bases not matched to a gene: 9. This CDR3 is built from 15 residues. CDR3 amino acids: CASRRTGHNSYEQYF. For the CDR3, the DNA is TGTGCCAGCAGACGGACAGGCCATAATTCCTACGAGCAGTACTTC.

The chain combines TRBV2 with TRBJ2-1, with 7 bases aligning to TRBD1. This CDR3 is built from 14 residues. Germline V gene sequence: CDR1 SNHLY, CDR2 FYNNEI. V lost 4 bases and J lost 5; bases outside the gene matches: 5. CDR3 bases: TGTGCCAGCAGTGTCGAGACAGGGAACAATGAGCAGTTCTTC. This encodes CASSVETGNNEQFF.

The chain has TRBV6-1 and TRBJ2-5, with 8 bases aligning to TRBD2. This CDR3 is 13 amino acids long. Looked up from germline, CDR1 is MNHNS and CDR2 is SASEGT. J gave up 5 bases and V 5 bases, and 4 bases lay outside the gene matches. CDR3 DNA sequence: TGTGCCAGCAGTAGGACTAGCCTGGAGACCCAGTACTTC. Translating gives CASSRTSLETQYF.

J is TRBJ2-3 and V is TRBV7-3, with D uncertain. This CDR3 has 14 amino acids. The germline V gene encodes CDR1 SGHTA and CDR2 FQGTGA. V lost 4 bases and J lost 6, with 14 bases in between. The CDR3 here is CASSSRAGADTQYF. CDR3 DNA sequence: TGTGCCAGCAGCTCAAGGGCCGGAGCCGATACGCAGTATTTT.

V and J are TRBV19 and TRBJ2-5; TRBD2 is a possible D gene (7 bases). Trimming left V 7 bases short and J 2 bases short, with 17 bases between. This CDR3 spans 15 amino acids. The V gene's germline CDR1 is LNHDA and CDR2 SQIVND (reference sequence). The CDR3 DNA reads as TGTGCCAGTAACACGGGGGGCAGTGCACAAGAGACCCAGTACTTC. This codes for CASNTGGSAQETQYF.

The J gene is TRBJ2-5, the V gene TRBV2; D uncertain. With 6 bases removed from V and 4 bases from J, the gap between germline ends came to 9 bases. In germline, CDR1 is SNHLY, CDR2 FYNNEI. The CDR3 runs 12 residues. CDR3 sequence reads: CASRGEIETQYF. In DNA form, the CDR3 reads TGTGCCAGCAGGGGTGAGATAGAGACCCAGTACTTC.

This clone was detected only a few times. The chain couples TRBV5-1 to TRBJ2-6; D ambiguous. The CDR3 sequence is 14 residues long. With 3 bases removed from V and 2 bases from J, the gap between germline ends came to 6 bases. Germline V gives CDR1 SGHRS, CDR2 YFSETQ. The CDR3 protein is CASSSPTGANVLTF. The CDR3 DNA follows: TGCGCCAGCAGCTCCCCCACTGGGGCCAACGTCCTGACTTTC.

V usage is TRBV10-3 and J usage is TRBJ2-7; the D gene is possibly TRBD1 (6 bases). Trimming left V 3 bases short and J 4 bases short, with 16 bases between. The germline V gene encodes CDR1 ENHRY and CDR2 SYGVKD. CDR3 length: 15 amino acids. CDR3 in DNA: TGTGCCATCAGTGAAAGGGCAGGGGTCGGGTACGAGCAGTACTTC. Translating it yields CAISERAGVGYEQYF.

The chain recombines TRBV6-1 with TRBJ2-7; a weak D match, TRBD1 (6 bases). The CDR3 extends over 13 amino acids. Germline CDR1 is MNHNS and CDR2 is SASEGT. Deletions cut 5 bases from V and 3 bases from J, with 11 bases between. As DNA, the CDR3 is TGTGCCAGCAGTCGGACAGAAAACTACGAGCAGTACTTC. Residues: CASSRTENYEQYF.